These T cell receptor beta chains were read from a single sample in a study of T cells in Graves' hyperthyroidism and ophthalmopathy. One entry per CDR3 protein results from TCRdb running MiXCR on the multiplex PCR reads. The sample holds more than 650,000 distinct CDR3 sequences, less than 15% seen once. The sample consisted of blood. The receptors stem from a young woman with Graves' hyperthyroidism. The CDR3 runs from the conserved cysteine through the conserved F or W. D genes are given only for firm matches. A row's size may be missing; if present it is once, few, many or a size class.

V	J	D	size	DNA	CDR3
TRBV27	TRBJ2-7	-	many	TGTGCCAGCTCCAACAAGGGCTCCTACGAGCAGTACTTC	CASSNKGSYEQYF
TRBV10-2	TRBJ2-7	-	many	TGCGCCAGCACTCAATACCGGGACAACTCCTACGAGCAGTACTTC	CASTQYRDNSYEQYF
TRBV18	TRBJ1-6	-	few	TGTGCCAGCTCACCGCAGGCCTTCTCCTATAATTCACCCCTCCACTTT	CASSPQAFSYNSPLHF
TRBV20-1	TRBJ2-7	-	many	TGCAGTGCTAGAGCTACATCCTCGGCCTCCTACGAGCAGTACTTC	CSARATSSASYEQYF
TRBV5-1	TRBJ1-1	TRBD1	many	TGCGCCAGCACCTCACAGGGGTTGGAAGCTTTCTTT	CASTSQGLEAFF
TRBV13	TRBJ2-2	-	many	TGTGCCAGCAGCTTTGGGGAAACGAACACCGGGGAGCTGTTTTTT	CASSFGETNTGELFF
TRBV20-1	TRBJ2-1	TRBD2	-	TGCAGTGCTAGGGGGTCCCCTTGGCGGGAGGATTACAATGAGCAGTTCTTC	CSARGSPWREDYNEQFF
TRBV4-3	TRBJ2-7	TRBD1	few	TGCGCCAGCAGCCCCAACAGGGGGCGCTCCTACGAGCAGTACTTC	CASSPNRGRSYEQYF
TRBV13	TRBJ2-4	-	-	TGTGCCAGCAGCGCTTACGGGCTAGCCAAAAACATTCAGTACTTC	CASSAYGLAKNIQYF
TRBV7-7	TRBJ2-1	-	many	TGTGCTAGCAGCTTAGGAGGTGCTTATGAGCAGTTCTTC	CASSLGGAYEQFF
TRBV2	TRBJ2-2	-	-	TGTGCCAGCAACAAAGGAACCGGGGAGCTGTTTTTT	CASNKGTGELFF
TRBV6-2/TRBV6-3	TRBJ2-7	-	-	TGTGCCAGCAGTGTCAAAGGACTCCTGCCCTACGAGCAGTACTTC	CASSVKGLLPYEQYF
TRBV4-1	TRBJ1-6	-	once	TGCGCCAGCAGCCAAGATCCGGGGGTCTCCTATAATTCACCCCTCCACTTT	CASSQDPGVSYNSPLHF
TRBV3-1	TRBJ2-7	TRBD1	many	TGTGCCAGCAGCCCGAGGGACAGGGACCGCGAGCAGTACTTC	CASSPRDRDREQYF
TRBV6-1	TRBJ2-5	-	-	TGTGCCAGCAGTGAAGACATGACCCAGTACTTC	CASSEDMTQYF
TRBV2	TRBJ2-7	-	many	TGTGCCGCCCTCGGGACCCGCCGCTGGGAGCAGTACTTC	CAALGTRRWEQYF
TRBV20-1	TRBJ2-3	-	many	TGCAGTGCTAGACTCGGGGATACGCAGTATTTT	CSARLGDTQYF
TRBV7-9	TRBJ2-1	-	few	TGTGCCAGCGCGGAATCGTCCAATGAGCAGTTCTTC	CASAESSNEQFF
TRBV4-1	TRBJ1-5	-	many	TGCGCCAGCAGCCAGGAAACAGGAGGTATGAGCAATCAGCCCCAGCATTTT	CASSQETGGMSNQPQHF
TRBV5-1	TRBJ2-3	TRBD2	-	TGCGCCAGCAGCTCCTTAGCGGGAGAGAGGGATACGCAGTATTTT	CASSSLAGERDTQYF
TRBV29-1	TRBJ2-5	TRBD1	many	TGCAGCGTACGAACAGGGGTCGGAGAGACCCAGTACTTC	CSVRTGVGETQYF
TRBV28	TRBJ2-3	TRBD2	many	TGTGCCAGCAGTTTAGCTGCGGGAGGGCGGGGAGATACGCAGTATTTT	CASSLAAGGRGDTQYF
TRBV15	TRBJ1-1	-	few	TGTGCCACCAGCGCCAGGGAATTCGGGGACGGGCGCACTGAAGCTTTCTTT	CATSAREFGDGRTEAFF
TRBV7-9	TRBJ1-2	-	few	TGTGCCAGCAGCTTAGCCGTAGGCCCTGGACTTGGGGGCTACACCTTC	CASSLAVGPGLGGYTF
TRBV6-5	TRBJ1-2	TRBD1	many	TGTGCCAGCAGTTCCTCAAGGGGGCTAGGGGGCTACACCTTC	CASSSSRGLGGYTF
TRBV10-3	TRBJ2-3	-	few	TGTGCCATCAGTGGCCGTGCCAGCAAGACCACAAGGGATACGCAGTATTTT	CAISGRASKTTRDTQYF
TRBV10-3	TRBJ2-1	-	few	TGTGCCATCAGTGAGTTTTTTGGCTCCTACAATGAGCAGTTCTTC	CAISEFFGSYNEQFF
TRBV24-1	TRBJ2-3	TRBD2	-	TGTGCCACCAGTGATACCCCCGGGCGGGGGGCAGATACGCAGTATTTT	CATSDTPGRGADTQYF
TRBV30	TRBJ2-7	-	many	TGTGCCTGGAGTCAGGCAGGATTCTACGAGCAGTACTTC	CAWSQAGFYEQYF
TRBV6-1	TRBJ1-1	-	-	TGTGCCAGCAGCCGACTAGGGGGGTTAAGCACTGAAGCTTTCTTT	CASSRLGGLSTEAFF
TRBV7-9	TRBJ1-1	-	-	TGTGCCAGCAGCCCCGAGGCCCCGAGGACCCACTACACTGAAGCTTTCTTT	CASSPEAPRTHYTEAFF
TRBV5-6	TRBJ1-1	-	many	TGTGCCAGCAGCTTGATATACAGGGAGGAGGATGAAGCTTTCTTT	CASSLIYREEDEAFF
TRBV12-3/TRBV12-4	TRBJ2-5	-	many	TGTGCCAGCAGTCCCGTTGCTGGGGAGACCCAGTACTTC	CASSPVAGETQYF
TRBV28	TRBJ2-7	-	many	TGTGCCAGCAGAAATAGGGAGGTATTCTACGAGCAGTACTTC	CASRNREVFYEQYF
TRBV4-3	TRBJ2-3	-	few	TGCGCCAGCAGCCAAGCACTGGCCCAAAGGGCGCAGTATTTT	CASSQALAQRAQYF
TRBV7-2	TRBJ1-5	-	many	TGTGCCAGCAGCTTAGGGGATCATGTCGGCAATCAGCCCCAGCATTTT	CASSLGDHVGNQPQHF
TRBV7-8	TRBJ2-3	TRBD2	many	TGTGCCAGCAGCCAAGGGACTAGCGGGAGGGCCAGGACAGATACGCAGTATTTT	CASSQGTSGRARTDTQYF
TRBV2	TRBJ2-1	-	many	TGTGCCCAAAGGAGGGCAGGGGCCAACAATGAGCAGTTCTTC	CAQRRAGANNEQFF
TRBV29-1	TRBJ2-3	TRBD2	-	TGCAGCGTTGCCTGGACTAGCGGCACAGATACGCAGTATTTT	CSVAWTSGTDTQYF
TRBV19	TRBJ1-3	-	few	TGTGCCAGTAGTATCGCGACCTCTGGAAACACCATATATTTT	CASSIATSGNTIYF
TRBV5-6	TRBJ2-2	TRBD2	-	TGTGCCAGCAGCCCCGGACTAGGGAACACCGGGGAGCTGTTTTTT	CASSPGLGNTGELFF
TRBV19	TRBJ2-2	TRBD2	few	TGTGCCAGTCGAAGCGGGCTAGCGGGCCTCGAGGAGCTGTTTTTT	CASRSGLAGLEELFF
TRBV10-2	TRBJ2-7	TRBD1	-	TGCGCCAGCAAAACCGGGACAGGAGCCTACGAGCAGTACTTC	CASKTGTGAYEQYF
TRBV27	TRBJ2-7	TRBD1	many	TGTGCCAGCAGTCCGTCGACAGGGCGCTACGAGCAGTACTTC	CASSPSTGRYEQYF
TRBV20-1	TRBJ2-5	-	many	TGCAGTGCCTTGGACTTGAAACAAGAGACCCAGTACTTC	CSALDLKQETQYF
TRBV30	TRBJ1-1	-	few	TGTGCCTGGAGTGTACGGGGGGTTGTAAACACTGAAGCTTTCTTT	CAWSVRGVVNTEAFF
TRBV4-2	TRBJ2-2	TRBD1	few	TGTGCCAGCAGCCAAGATCGCGACAGGGTGTTCACCGGGGAGCTGTTTTTT	CASSQDRDRVFTGELFF
TRBV12-3/TRBV12-4	TRBJ2-3	TRBD2	many	TGTGCCAGCAGTTTCGACTGGGAGGGTTTCACAGATACGCAGTATTTT	CASSFDWEGFTDTQYF
TRBV7-9	TRBJ2-1	-	many	TGTGCCAGCAGCTTAGTAGCCGGGGACCCCGATGAGCAGTTCTTC	CASSLVAGDPDEQFF
TRBV18	TRBJ2-1	-	-	TGTGCCAGCTCACCACCCGCGGGGTCGCCCTACAATGAGCAGTTCTTC	CASSPPAGSPYNEQFF
TRBV2	TRBJ1-2	-	many	TGTGCCAGCAGGCTCGACAGTAACTATGGCTACACCTTC	CASRLDSNYGYTF
TRBV7-2	TRBJ1-6	TRBD1	few	TGTGCCAGCAGCTCGGACAGGGGGCCTTCACCCCTCCACTTT	CASSSDRGPSPLHF
TRBV18	TRBJ2-1	TRBD2	many	TGTGCCAGCTCACTTACGCCGGGACTAGCGGGAGAAGAGCAGTTCTTC	CASSLTPGLAGEEQFF
TRBV28	TRBJ2-7	TRBD2	once	TGTGCCAGCAGGGGACTAAGGGCCTACGAGCAGTACTTC	CASRGLRAYEQYF
TRBV5-4	TRBJ2-1	TRBD2	many	TGTGCCAGCAGCTTGGGACTAGCGGGAGGGCCTTTCTACAATGAGCAGTTCTTC	CASSLGLAGGPFYNEQFF
TRBV24-1	TRBJ2-1	TRBD2	-	TGTGCCACCAGTGATCTCAAGACTAGCGGGAGTCCGGGGAATGAGCAGTTCTTC	CATSDLKTSGSPGNEQFF
TRBV28	TRBJ2-1	TRBD2	many	TGTGCCAGCAGTCACCGGGGACTAGCGGACGCCAAGGATGAGCAGTTCTTC	CASSHRGLADAKDEQFF
TRBV10-2	TRBJ2-7	-	few	TGCGCCAGCAGTGAGTCCAGGGTGGGCTACGGGCAGTACTTC	CASSESRVGYGQYF
TRBV28	TRBJ2-7	-	-	TGTGCCAGCAGCCCCGGTCCAACAGCCCACGAGCAGTACTTC	CASSPGPTAHEQYF
TRBV16	TRBJ1-2	-	once	TGTGCCAGCAGCCAATCAGGGGGCTATGGCTACACCTTC	CASSQSGGYGYTF